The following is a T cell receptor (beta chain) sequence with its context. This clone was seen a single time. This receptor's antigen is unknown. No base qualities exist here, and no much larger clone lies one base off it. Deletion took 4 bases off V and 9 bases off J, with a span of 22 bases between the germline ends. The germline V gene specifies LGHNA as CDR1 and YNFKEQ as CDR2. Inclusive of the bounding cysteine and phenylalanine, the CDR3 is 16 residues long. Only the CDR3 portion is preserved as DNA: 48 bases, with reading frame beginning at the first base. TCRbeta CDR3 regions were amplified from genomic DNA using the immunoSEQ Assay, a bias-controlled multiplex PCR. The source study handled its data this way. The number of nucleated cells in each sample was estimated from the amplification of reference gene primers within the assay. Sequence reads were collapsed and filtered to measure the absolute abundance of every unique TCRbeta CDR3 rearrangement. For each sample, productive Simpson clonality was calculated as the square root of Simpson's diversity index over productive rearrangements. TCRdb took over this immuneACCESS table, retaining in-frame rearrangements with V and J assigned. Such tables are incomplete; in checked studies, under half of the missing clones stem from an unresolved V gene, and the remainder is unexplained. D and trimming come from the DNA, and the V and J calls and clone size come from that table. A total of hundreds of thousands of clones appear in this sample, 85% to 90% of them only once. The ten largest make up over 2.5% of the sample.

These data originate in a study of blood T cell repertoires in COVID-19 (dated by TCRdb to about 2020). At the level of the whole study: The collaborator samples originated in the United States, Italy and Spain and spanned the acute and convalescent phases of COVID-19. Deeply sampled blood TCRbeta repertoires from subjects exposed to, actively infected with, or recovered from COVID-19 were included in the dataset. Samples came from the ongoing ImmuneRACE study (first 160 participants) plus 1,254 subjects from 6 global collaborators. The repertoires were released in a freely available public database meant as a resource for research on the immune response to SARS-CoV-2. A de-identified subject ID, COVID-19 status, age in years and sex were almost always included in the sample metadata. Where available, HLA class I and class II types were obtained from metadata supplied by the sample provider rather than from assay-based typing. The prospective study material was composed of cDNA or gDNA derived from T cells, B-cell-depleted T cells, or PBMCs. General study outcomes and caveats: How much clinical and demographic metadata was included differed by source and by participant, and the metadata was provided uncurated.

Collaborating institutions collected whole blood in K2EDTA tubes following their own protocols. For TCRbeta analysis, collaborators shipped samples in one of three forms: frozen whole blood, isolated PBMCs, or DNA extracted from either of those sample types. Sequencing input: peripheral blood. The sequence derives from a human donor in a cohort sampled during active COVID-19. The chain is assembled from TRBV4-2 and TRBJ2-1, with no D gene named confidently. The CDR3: CASSPPAAPEDGEQFF. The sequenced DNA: TGTGCCAGCAGCCCTCCGGCCGCCCCAGAGGATGGTGAGCAGTTCTTC.